The 2 T cell receptor beta chains presented below share a single source sample, sequenced in a study of CD8+ T cells in alopecia areata (dated by TCRdb to 2016 to 2019). The time point label, as the study defines it: 4 weeks on oral tofacitinib. The sample's treatment or condition label, decoded: oral pan-JAK inhibitor, 5-10 mg twice daily. Library construction relied on the immunoSEQ multiplex PCR assay. To provide template for TCR sequencing, every sample had RNA extracted and reverse transcribed into cDNA. TCRdb mirrors the immuneACCESS table, restricted to in-frame sequences. Some clones are absent from its copies; in checked studies, under half trace to an unresolved V gene, and the reason for the others is unknown. The sample profile shows some 96,000 clones; more than 55% of them were found once. The ten largest clones take up about 16% of the sample. This specimen consisted of CD8+ T cells sorted from blood, obtained at week 4, from a patient treated with tofacitinib. The receptors derive from a human donor with alopecia areata.

This rearrangement joins TRBV15 to TRBJ2-3; TRBD2 matches at 7 bases. The CDR3 length is 16 residues. CDR1 is LNHNV, CDR2 YYDKDF, per germline (reference sequence). With V trimmed by 0 bases and J by 4 bases, 7 bases remained unmatched. CDR3 sequence reads: CATSRDGEGAADTQYF. The CDR3 DNA is TGTGCCACCAGCAGAGATGGGGAGGGAGCCGCAGATACGCAGTATTTT.

The chain couples TRBV20-1 to TRBJ2-7, with D perhaps matching TRBD1 (6 bases). Germline CDR1 reads DFQATT; CDR2 reads SNEGSKA (reference sequence). The length of the CDR3 is 11 residues. Trimming stripped 4 bases from V and 7 bases from J, with 11 bases between. Here the CDR3 reads CSATERGEQYF. As DNA, the CDR3 is TGCAGTGCTACCGAGAGGGGGGAGCAGTACTTC.